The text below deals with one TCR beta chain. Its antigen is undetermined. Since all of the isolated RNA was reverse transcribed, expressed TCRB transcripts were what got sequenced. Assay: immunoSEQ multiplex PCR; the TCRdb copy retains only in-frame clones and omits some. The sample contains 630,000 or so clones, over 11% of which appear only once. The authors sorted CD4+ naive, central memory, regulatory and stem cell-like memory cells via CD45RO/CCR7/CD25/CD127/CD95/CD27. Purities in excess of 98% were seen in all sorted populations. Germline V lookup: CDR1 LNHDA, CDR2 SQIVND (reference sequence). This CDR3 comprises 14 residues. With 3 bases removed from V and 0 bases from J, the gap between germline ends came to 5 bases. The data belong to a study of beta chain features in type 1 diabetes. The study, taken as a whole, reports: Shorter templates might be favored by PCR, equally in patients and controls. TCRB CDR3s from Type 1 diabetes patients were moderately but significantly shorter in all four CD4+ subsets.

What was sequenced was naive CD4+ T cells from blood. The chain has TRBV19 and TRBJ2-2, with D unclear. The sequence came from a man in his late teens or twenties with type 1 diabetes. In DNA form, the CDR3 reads TGTGCCAGTAGTATTCTAGCGAACACCGGGGAGCTGTTTTTT. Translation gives CASSILANTGELFF.